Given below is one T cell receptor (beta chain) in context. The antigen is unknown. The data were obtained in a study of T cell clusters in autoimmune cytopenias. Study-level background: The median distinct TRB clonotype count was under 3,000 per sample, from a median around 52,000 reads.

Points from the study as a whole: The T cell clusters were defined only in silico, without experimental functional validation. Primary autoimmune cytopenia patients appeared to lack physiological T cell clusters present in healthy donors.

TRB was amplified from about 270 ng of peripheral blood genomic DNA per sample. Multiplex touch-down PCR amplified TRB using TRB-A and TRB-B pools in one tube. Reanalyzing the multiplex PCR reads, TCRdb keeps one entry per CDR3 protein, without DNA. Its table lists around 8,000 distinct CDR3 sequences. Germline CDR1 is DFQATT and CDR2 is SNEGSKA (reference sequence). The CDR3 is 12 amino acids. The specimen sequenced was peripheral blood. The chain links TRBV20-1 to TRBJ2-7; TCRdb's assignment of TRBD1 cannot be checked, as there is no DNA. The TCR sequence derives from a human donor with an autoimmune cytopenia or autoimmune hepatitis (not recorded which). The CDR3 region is CSATGQGSEQYF.